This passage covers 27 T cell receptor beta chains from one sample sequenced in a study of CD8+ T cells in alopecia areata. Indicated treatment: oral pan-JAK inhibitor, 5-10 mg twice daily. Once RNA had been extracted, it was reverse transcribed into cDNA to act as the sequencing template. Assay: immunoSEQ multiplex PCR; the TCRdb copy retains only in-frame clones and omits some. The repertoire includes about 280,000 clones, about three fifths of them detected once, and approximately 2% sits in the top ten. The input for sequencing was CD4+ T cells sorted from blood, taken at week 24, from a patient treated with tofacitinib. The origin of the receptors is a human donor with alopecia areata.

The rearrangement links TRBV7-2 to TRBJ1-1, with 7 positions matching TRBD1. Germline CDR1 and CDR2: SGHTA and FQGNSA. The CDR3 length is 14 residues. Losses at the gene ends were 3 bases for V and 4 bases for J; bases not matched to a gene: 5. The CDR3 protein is CASSLAGGPTEAFF. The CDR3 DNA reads TGTGCCAGCAGCTTGGCAGGGGGACCCACTGAAGCTTTCTTT.

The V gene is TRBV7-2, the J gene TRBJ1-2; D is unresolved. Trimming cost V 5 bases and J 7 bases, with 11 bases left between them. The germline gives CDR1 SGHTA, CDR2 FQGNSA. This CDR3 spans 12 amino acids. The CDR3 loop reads CASSARRTGYTF. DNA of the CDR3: TGTGCCAGCAGCGCGCGACGTACTGGCTACACCTTC.

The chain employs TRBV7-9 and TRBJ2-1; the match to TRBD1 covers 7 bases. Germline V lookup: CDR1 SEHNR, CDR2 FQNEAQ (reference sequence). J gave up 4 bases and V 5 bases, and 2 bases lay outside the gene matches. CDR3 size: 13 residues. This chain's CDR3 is CASSPQGYNEQFF. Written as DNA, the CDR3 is TGTGCCAGCAGCCCACAGGGGTACAATGAGCAGTTCTTC.

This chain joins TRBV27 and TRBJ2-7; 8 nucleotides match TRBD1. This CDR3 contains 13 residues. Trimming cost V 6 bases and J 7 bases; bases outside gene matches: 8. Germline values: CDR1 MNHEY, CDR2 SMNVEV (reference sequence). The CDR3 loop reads CASRGDRSREQYF. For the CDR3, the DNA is TGTGCCAGCAGGGGGGACAGGTCCAGAGAGCAGTACTTC.

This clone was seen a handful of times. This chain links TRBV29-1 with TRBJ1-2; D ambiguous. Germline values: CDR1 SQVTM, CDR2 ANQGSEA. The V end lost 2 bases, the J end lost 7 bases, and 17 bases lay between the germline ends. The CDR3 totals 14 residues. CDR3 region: CSVESGPASGGYTF. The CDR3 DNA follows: TGCAGCGTTGAATCGGGCCCAGCGAGTGGTGGCTACACCTTC.

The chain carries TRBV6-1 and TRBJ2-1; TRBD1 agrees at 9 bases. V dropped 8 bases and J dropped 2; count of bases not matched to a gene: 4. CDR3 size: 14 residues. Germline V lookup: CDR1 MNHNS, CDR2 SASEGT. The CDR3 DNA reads TGTGCCAGCCGGACAGGGGACCCCTACAATGAGCAGTTCTTC. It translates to CASRTGDPYNEQFF.

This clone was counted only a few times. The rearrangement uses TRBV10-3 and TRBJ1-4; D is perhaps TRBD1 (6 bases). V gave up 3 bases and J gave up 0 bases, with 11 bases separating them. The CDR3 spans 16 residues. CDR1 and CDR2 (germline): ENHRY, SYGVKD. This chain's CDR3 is CAISDPQGATNEKLFF. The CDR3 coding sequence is TGTGCCATCAGTGACCCACAGGGAGCAACTAATGAAAAACTGTTTTTT.

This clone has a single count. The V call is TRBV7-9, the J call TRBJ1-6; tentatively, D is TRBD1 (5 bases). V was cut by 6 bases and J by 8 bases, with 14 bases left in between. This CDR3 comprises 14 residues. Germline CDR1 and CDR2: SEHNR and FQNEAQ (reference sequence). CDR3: CASRRYGGDSPLHF. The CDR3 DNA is TGTGCCAGCAGGCGCTACGGGGGGGATTCACCCCTCCACTTT.

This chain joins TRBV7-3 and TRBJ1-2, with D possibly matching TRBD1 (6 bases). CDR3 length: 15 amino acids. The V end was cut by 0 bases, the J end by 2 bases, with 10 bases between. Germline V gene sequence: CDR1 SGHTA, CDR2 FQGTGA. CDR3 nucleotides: TGTGCCAGCAGCTTAACAGGGGGAGCCAACTATGGCTACACCTTC. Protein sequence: CASSLTGGANYGYTF.

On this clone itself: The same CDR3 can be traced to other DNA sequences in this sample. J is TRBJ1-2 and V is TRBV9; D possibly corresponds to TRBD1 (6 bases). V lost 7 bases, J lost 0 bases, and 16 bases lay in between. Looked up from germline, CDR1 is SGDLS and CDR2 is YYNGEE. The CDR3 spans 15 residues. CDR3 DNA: TGTGCCAGCTCCCCGAGGGGGGGCGCTAACTATGGCTACACCTTC. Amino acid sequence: CASSPRGGANYGYTF.

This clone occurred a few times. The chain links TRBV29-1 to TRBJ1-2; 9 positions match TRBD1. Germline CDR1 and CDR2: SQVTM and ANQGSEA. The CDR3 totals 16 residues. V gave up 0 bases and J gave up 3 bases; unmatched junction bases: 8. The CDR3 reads CSVEDTPGQGYYGYTF. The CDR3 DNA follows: TGCAGCGTTGAAGACACTCCGGGACAGGGATACTATGGCTACACCTTC.

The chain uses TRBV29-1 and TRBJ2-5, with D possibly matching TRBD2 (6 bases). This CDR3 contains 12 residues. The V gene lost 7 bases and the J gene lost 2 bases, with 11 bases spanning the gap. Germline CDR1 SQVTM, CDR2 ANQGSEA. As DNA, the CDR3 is TGCAGCGGCGGGACTCCTCAAGAGACCCAGTACTTC. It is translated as CSGGTPQETQYF.

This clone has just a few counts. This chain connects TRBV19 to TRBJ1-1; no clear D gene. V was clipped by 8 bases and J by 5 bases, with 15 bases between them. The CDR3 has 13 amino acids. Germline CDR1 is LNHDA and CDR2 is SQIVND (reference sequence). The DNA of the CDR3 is TGTGCCAGTGTGCCCGGTCGGATAACTGAAGCTTTCTTT. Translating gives CASVPGRITEAFF.

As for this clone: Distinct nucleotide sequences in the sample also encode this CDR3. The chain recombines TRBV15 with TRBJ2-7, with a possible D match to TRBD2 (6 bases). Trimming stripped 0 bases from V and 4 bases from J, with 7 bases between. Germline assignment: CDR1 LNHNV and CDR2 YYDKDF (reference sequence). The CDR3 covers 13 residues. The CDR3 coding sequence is TGTGCCACCAGCAGAGATCGGGGGTACGAGCAGTACTTC. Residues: CATSRDRGYEQYF.

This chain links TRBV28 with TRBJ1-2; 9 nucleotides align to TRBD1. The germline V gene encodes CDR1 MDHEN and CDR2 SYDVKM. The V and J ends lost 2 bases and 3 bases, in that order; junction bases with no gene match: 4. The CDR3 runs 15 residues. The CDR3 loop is CASSLGTGWHYGYTF. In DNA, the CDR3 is TGTGCCAGCAGTTTAGGGACAGGGTGGCACTATGGCTACACCTTC.

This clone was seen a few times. The CDR3 loop reads CASSTPRLRDRVTYNEQFF. CDR3 sequence (DNA): TGTGCCAGCAGCACCCCCCGCCTCAGGGACAGGGTAACCTACAATGAGCAGTTCTTC. The gene calls are TRBV7-8 and TRBJ2-1, with TRBD1 matching 9 bases. Germline lookup yields CDR1 SGHVS and CDR2 FQNEAQ. Trimming removed 5 bases from V and 2 bases from J; junction bases left unmatched: 16. CDR3 size: 19 residues.

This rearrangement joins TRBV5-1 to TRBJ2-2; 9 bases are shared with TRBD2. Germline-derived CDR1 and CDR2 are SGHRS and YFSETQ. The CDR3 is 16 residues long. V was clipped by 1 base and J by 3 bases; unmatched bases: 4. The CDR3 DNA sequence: TGCGCCAGCAGCTTGCGTGGACTAGCGTACACCGGGGAGCTGTTTTTT. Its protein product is CASSLRGLAYTGELFF.

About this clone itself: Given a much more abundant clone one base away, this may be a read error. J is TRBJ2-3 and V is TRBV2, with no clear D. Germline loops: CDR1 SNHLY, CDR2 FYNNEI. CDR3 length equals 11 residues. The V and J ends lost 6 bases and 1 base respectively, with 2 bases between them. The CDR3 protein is CASRGTDTQYF. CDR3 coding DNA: TGTGCCAGCAGGGGCACAGATACGCAGTATTTT.

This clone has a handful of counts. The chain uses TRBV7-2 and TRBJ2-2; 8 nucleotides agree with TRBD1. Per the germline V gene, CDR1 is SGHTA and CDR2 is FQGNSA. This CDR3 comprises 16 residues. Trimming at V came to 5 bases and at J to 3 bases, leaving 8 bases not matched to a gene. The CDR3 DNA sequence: TGTGCCAGCAGCGTTGACAGGGGAGGACACACCGGGGAGCTGTTTTTT. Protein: CASSVDRGGHTGELFF.

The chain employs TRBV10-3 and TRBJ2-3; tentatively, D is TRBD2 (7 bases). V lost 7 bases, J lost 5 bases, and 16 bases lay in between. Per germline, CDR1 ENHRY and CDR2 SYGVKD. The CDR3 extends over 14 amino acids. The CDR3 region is CAIKAGAAGDTQYF. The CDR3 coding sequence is TGTGCCATCAAGGCGGGGGCCGCTGGAGATACGCAGTATTTT.

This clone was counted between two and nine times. The CDR3 nucleotides read TGTGCCAGCAGTGGTTCCTACGAGCAGTACTTC. It yields the protein CASSGSYEQYF. J is TRBJ2-7 and V is TRBV6-1; no reliable D call. V was shortened by 4 bases and J by 1 base, with 2 bases between the two germline ends. The CDR3 runs to 11 residues. Per germline, CDR1 MNHNS and CDR2 SASEGT.

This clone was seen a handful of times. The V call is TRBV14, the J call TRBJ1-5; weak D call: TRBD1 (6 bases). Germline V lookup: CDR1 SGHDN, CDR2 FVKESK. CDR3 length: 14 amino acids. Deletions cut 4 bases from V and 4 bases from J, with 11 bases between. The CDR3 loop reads CASSLGGGNQPQHF. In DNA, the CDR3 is TGTGCCAGCAGCCTAGGGGGTGGAAATCAGCCCCAGCATTTT.

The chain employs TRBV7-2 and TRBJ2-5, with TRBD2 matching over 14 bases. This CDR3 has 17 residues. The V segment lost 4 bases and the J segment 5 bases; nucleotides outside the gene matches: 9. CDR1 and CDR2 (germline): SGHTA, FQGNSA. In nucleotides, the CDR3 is TGTGCCAGCAGCTCACGACTAGCGGGGGGGCTCCTTGAGACCCAGTACTTC. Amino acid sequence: CASSSRLAGGLLETQYF.

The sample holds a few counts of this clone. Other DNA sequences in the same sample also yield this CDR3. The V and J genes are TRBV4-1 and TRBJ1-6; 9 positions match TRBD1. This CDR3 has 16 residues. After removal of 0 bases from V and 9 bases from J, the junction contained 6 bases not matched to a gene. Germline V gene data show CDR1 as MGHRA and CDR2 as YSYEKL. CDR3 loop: CASSQDMGQGFSPLHF. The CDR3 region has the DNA TGCGCCAGCAGCCAAGATATGGGACAGGGATTTTCACCCCTCCACTTT.

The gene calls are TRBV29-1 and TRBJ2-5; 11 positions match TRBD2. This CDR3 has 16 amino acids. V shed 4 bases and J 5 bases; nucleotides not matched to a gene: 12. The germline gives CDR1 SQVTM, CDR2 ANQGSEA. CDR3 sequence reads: CSVGSVAGGPGETQYF. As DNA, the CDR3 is TGCAGCGTTGGGTCGGTAGCGGGGGGGCCTGGCGAGACCCAGTACTTC.

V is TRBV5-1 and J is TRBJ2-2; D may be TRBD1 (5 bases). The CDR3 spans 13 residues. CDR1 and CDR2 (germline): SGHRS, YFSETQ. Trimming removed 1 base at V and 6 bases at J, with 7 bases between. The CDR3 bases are TGCGCCAGCAGCTTGAGGACACCCGGGGAGCTGTTTTTT. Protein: CASSLRTPGELFF.

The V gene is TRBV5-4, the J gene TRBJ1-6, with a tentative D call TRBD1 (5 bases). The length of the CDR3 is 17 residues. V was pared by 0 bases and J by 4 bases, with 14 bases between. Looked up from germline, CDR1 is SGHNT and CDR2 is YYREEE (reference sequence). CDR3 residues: CASSLEGRAGYNSPLHF. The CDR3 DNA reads TGTGCCAGCAGCTTGGAGGGCAGGGCGGGATATAATTCACCCCTCCACTTT.